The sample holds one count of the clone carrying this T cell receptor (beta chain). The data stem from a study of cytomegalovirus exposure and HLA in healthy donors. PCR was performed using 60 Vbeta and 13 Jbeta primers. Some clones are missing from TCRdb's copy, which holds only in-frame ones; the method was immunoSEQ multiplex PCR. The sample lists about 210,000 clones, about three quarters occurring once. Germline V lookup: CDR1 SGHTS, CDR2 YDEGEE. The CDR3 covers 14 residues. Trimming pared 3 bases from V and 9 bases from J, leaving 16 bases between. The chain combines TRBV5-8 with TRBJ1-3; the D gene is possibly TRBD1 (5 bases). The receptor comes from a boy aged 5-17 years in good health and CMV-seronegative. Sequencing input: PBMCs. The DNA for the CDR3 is TGTGCCAGCAGCTGGCGACAGAGCCCTCCCACCATATATTTT. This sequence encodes CASSWRQSPPTIYF.